The present TCR beta chain was sequenced within a study of a mutant IDH1 vaccine in newly diagnosed glioma. As for the study in general: In some groups vaccination began 4-6 weeks post-radiotherapy; others received it with temozolomide. Sex distribution of treated patients was about 62% male and 37.5% female; mean age was 40.4 years. Every participant had undergone radiotherapy, temozolomide, or both before, and most underwent both.

Time point here: week 11, during vaccination. With topical imiquimod, each dose of the vaccine consisted of 300 ug of mutant IDH1 20-mer peptide. The donors' diagnosis was new WHO grade 3 or 4 astrocytoma that was IDH1-mutant and ATRX-lost. On this clone itself: Its antigen remains unidentified.

Trimming shortened V by 0 bases and J by 6 bases, and 15 bases separated the two germline ends. The CDR3 is 16 residues long. In germline, CDR1 is LGHNA, CDR2 YNFKEQ. This table comes from immunoSEQ multiplex PCR, and its TCRdb copy is limited to in-frame clones, with some not included. In the table there are under 55,000 clones, 90% to 95% of which are singletons. This TCR was sampled from a man aged 45 to 65 with glioma. The chain carries TRBV4-2 and TRBJ2-4; no clear D gene. This material consisted of PBMCs, taken from a glioma patient whose treatment included an IDH1 peptide vaccine. The CDR3 loop is CASSQDQRGRTNIQYF. DNA for the CDR3: TGTGCCAGCAGCCAAGATCAACGAGGCAGGACAAACATTCAGTACTTC.